This T cell receptor beta chain was recovered during a study of OX40 agonist ivuxolimab in advanced cancers. Study background: Ivuxolimab, which patients received intravenously every 2 weeks, was dosed at 0.01 to 10 mg/kg. The dose-escalation group included hepatocellular carcinoma, melanoma, renal cell carcinoma and head and neck cancer.

Study observations and caveats: With doses of 0.1 to 3.0 mg/kg, CD4+ and CD8+ blood T cells had undergone clonal expansion by week 6.

Sequencing used immunoSEQ multiplex PCR; TCRdb keeps in-frame clones, though not all of them. The table shows about 80,000 clones, with 94% occurring only once. On this clone: Its matching antigen is unknown.

CDR3 length: 11 residues. The germline gives CDR1 MRHNA, CDR2 SNTAGT. The V end lost 4 bases, the J end lost 9 bases, and 7 bases lay between the germline ends. This material consisted of CD4+ or CD8+ T cells sorted from blood, taken in a trial of the OX40 agonist ivuxolimab. The sequence was obtained from an adult with an advanced solid tumor such as melanoma, head and neck, liver or kidney cancer. The chain links TRBV6-4 to TRBJ2-1; no clear D. CDR3 in DNA: TGTGCCAGCAGTGCTAGAATTGAGCAGTTCTTC. Its translation: CASSARIEQFF.